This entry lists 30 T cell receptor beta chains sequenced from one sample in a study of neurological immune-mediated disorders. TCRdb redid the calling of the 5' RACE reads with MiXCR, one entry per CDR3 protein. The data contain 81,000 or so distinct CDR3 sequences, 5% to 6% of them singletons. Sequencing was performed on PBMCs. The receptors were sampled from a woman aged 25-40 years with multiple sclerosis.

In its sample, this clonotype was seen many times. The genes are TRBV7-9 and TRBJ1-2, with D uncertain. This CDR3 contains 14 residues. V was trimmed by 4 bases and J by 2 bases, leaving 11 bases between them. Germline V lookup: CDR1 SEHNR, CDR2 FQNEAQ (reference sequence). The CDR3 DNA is TGTGCCAGCAGCTCCCAGGACGGGAACTATGGCTACACCTTC. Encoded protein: CASSSQDGNYGYTF.

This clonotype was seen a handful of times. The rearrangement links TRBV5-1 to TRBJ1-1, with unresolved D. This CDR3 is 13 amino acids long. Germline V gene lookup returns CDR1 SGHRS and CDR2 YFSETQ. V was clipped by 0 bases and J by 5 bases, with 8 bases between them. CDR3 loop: CASSLGLRTEAFF. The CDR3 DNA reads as TGCGCCAGCAGCTTGGGGCTACGGACTGAAGCTTTCTTT.

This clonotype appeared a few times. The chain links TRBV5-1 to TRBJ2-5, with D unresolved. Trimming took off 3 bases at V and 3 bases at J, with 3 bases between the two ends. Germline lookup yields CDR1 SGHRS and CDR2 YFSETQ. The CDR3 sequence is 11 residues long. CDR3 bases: TGCGCCAGCAGCTCCAAAGAGACCCAGTACTTC. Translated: CASSSKETQYF.

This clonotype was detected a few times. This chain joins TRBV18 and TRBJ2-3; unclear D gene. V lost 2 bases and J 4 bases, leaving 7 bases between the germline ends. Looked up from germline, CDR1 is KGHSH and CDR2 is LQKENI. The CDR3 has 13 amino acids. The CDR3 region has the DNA TGTGCCAGCTCACCAGCTGGCGCAGATACGCAGTATTTT. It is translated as CASSPAGADTQYF.

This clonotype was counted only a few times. The CDR3 reads CASSLGQGSTERLAYNEQFF. The CDR3 DNA reads as TGCGCCAGCAGCTTGGGACAGGGAAGTACTGAAAGGCTTGCCTACAATGAGCAGTTCTTC. The V call is TRBV5-1, the J call TRBJ2-1; 7 nucleotides match TRBD1. CDR1 is SGHRS and CDR2 is YFSETQ in the germline V gene. The CDR3 covers 20 residues. The V gene end was trimmed by 0 bases and the J gene end by 2 bases; junction bases not matched to a gene: 17.

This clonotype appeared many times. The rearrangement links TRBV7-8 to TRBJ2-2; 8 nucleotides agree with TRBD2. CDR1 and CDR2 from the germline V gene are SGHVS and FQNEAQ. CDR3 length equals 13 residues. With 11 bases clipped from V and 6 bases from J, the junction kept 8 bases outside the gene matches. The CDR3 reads CAAKQRGPGELFF. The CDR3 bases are TGTGCCGCCAAACAGCGGGGGCCCGGGGAGCTGTTTTTT.

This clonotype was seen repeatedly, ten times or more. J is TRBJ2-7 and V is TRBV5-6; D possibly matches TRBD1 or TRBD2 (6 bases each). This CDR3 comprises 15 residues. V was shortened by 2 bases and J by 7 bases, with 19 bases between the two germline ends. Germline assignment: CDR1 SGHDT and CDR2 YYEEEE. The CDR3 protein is CASSFFRGPGTEQYV. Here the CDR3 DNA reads TGTGCCAGCAGCTTCTTCCGGGGGCCCGGAACTGAGCAGTACGTC.

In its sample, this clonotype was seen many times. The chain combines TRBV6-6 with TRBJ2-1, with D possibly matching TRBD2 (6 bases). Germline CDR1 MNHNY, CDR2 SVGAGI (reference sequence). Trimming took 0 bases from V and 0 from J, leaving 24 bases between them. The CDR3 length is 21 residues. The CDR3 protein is CASSYSKGGARRLSSYNEQFF. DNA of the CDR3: TGTGCCAGCAGTTACTCGAAGGGCGGGGCCCGAAGGCTGAGCTCCTACAATGAGCAGTTCTTC.

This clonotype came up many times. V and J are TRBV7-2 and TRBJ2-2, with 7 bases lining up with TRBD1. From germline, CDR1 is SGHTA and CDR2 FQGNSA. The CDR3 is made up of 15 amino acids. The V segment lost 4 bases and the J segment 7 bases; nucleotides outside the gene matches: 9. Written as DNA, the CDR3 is TGTGCCAGCAGCTCACCCACAGGGGCGGGCGGGGAGCTGTTTTTT. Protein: CASSSPTGAGGELFF.

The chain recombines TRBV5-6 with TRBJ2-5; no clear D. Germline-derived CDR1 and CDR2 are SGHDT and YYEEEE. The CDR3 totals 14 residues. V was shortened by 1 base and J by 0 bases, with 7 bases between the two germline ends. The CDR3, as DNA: TGTGCCAGCAGCTTGTGGGTCAACCAAGAGACCCAGTACTTC. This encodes CASSLWVNQETQYF.

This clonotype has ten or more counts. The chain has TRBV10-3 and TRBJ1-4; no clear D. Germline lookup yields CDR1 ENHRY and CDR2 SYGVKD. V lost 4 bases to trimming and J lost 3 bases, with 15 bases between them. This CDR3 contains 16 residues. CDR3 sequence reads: CAISGSTTGSNEKLFF. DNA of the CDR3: TGTGCCATCAGTGGCTCAACGACGGGTTCTAATGAAAAACTGTTTTTT.

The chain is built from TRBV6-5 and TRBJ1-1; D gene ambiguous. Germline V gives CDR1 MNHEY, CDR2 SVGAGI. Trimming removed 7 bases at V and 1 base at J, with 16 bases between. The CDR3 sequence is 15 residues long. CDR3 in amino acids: CASTPRPGENTEAFF. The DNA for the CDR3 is TGTGCCAGCACCCCCCGGCCGGGCGAGAACACTGAAGCTTTCTTT.

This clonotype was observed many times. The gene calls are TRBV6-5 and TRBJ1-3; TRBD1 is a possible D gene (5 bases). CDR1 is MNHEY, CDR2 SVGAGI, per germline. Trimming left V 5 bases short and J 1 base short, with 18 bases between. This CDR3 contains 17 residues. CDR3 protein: CASSVKTARVSGNTIYF. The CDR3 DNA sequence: TGTGCCAGCAGTGTCAAAACCGCCAGGGTTTCTGGAAACACCATATATTTT.

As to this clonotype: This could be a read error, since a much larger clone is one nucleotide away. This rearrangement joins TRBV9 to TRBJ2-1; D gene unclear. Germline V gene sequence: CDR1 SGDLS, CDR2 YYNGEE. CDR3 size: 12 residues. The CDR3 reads CDSSVGHNEQFF. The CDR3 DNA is TGTGACAGCAGCGTAGGGCACAATGAGCAGTTCTTC.

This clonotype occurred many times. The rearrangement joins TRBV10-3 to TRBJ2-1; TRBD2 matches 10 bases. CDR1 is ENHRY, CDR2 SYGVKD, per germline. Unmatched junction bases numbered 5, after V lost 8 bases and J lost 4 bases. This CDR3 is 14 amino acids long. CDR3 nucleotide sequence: TGTGCCATCGCAATAGCGGGAGGATACAATGAGCAGTTCTTC. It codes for CAIAIAGGYNEQFF.

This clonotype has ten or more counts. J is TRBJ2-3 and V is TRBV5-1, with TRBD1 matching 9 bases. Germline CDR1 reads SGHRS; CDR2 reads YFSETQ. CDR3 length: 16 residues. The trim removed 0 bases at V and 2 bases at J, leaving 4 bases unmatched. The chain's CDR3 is CASSLGGQGFTDTQYF. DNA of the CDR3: TGCGCCAGCAGCTTGGGGGGACAGGGCTTCACAGATACGCAGTATTTT. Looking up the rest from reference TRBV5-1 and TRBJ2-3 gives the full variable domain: KAGVTQTPRYLIKTRGQQVTLSCSPISGHRSVSWYQQTPGQGLQFLFEYFSETQRNKGNFPGRFSGRQFSNSRSEMNVSTLELGDSALYLCASSLGGQGFTDTQYFGPGTRLTVL.

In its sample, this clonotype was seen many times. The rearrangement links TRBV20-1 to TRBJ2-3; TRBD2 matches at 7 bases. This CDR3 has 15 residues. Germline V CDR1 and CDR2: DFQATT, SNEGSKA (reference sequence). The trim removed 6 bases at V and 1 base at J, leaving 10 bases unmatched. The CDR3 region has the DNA TGCAGTGCCCCCGCGTGGCTAGCGGGCACAGATACGCAGTATTTT. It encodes CSAPAWLAGTDTQYF.

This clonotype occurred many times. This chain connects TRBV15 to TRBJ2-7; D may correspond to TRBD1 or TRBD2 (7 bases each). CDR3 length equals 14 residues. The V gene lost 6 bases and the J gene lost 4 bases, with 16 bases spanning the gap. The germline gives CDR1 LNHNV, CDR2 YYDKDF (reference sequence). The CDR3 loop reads CATSLGGTAYEQYV. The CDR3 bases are TGTGCCACCAGTTTGGGGGGGACAGCATACGAGCAGTACGTC.

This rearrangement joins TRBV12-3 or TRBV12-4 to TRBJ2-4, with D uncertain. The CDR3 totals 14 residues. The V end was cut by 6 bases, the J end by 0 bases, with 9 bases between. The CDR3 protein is CASSPSLAKNIQYF. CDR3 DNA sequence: TGTGCCAGCAGCCCTTCTCTAGCCAAAAACATTCAGTACTTC.

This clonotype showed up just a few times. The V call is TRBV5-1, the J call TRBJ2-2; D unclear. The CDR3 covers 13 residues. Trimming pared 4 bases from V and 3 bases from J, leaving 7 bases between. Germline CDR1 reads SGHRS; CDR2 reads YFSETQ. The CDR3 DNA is TGCGCCAGCAGCGTCCGGGACACCGGGGAGCTGTTTTTT. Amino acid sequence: CASSVRDTGELFF.

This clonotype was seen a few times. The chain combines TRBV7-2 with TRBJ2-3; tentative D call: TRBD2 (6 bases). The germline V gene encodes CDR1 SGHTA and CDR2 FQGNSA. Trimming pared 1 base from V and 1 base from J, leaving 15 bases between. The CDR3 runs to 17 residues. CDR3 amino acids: CASSLGMGLPGTDTQYF. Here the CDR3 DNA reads TGTGCCAGCAGCTTAGGAATGGGACTGCCCGGCACAGATACGCAGTATTTT.

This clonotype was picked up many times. This CDR3 is CSVKAQGPGDEQYF. The CDR3 DNA is TGCAGTGTTAAGGCTCAGGGCCCTGGGGACGAGCAGTACTTC. The chain links TRBV20-1 to TRBJ2-7; D is possibly TRBD1 (5 bases). CDR3 length equals 14 residues. V was cut by 7 bases and J by 5 bases, with 21 bases left in between. Germline V gene data show CDR1 as DFQATT and CDR2 as SNEGSKA (reference sequence).

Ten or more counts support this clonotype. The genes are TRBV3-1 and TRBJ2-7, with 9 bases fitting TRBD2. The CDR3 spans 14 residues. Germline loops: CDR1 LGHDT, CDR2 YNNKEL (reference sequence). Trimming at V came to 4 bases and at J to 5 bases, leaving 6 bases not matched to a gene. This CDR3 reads CASSLSGRLDEQYF. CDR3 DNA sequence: TGTGCCAGCAGCCTCAGCGGGAGGCTTGACGAGCAGTACTTC.

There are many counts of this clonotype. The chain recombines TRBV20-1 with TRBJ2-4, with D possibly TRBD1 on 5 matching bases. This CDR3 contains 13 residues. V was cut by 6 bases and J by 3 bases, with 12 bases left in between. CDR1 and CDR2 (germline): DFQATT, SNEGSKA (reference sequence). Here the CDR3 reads CSAQTGFKNIQYF. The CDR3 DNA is TGCAGTGCGCAAACAGGTTTCAAAAACATTCAGTACTTC.

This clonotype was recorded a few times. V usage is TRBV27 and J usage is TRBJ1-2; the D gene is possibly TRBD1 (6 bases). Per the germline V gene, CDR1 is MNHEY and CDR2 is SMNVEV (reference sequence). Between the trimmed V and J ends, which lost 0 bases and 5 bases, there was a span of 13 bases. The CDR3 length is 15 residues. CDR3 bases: TGTGCCAGCAGTTTATCGGGGGCCGAGAGATATGGCTACACCTTC. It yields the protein CASSLSGAERYGYTF.

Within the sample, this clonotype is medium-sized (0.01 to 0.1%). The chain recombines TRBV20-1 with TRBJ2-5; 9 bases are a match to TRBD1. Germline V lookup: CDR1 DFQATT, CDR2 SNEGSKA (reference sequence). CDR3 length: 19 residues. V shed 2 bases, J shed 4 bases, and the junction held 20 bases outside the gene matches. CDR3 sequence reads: CSARSKIGTGFARAETQYF. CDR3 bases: TGCAGTGCTAGATCGAAAATCGGGACAGGGTTCGCGAGGGCAGAGACCCAGTACTTC.

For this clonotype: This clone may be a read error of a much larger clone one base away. CDR3 loop: CASSLVETGLRGYTF. As DNA, the CDR3 is TGCGCCAGCAGCTTGGTTGAGACAGGGTTAAGAGGCTACACCTTC. The rearrangement links TRBV5-1 to TRBJ1-2; 7 bases agree with TRBD1. Germline V gene sequence: CDR1 SGHRS, CDR2 YFSETQ. The CDR3 extends over 15 amino acids. V shed 0 bases and J 8 bases; nucleotides not matched to a gene: 10.

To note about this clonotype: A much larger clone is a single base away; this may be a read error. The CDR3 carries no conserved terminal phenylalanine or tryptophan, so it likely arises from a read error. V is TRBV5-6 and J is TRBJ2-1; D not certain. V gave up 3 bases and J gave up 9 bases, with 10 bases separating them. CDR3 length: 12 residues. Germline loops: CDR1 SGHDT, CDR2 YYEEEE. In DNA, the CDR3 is TGTGCCAGCAGCTCGACCTGGGGTGAGCAGTTCATC. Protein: CASSSTWGEQFI.

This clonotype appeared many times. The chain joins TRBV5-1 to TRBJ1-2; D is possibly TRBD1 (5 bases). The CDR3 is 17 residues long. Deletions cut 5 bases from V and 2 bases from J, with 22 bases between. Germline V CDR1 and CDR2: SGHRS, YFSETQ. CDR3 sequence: CASRRYVRFRVNYGYTF. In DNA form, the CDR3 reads TGCGCCAGCAGACGATACGTCAGATTCAGGGTCAACTATGGCTACACCTTC.

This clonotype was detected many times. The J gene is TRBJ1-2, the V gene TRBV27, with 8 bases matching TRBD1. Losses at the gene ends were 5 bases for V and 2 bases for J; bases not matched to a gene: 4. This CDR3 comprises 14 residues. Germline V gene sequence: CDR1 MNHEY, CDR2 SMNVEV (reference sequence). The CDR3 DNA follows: TGTGCCAGCAGTACCGGGACAGGAAACTATGGCTACACCTTC. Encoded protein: CASSTGTGNYGYTF.